Listed here is a single TCR beta chain. This table comes from immunoSEQ multiplex PCR, and its TCRdb copy is limited to in-frame clones, with some not included. Of around 300,000 clones in the sample, 85% to 90% are singletons; the top ten hold roughly 1.6%. This sample is drawn from a study of blood T cell repertoires in COVID-19. The germline V gene encodes CDR1 LGHNA and CDR2 YNFKEQ. This CDR3 spans 15 amino acids. Trimming cost V 4 bases and J 10 bases; bases outside gene matches: 7. This clonotype originated in a woman aged 18-35 years with acute COVID-19. Sequencing input: PBMCs or T cells enriched from blood (not recorded which). The chain joins TRBV4-2 to TRBJ1-6; 10 nucleotides line up with TRBD1. The CDR3 is CASSLNRDRGSPLHF. The CDR3 DNA is TGTGCCAGCAGCCTCAACCGGGACAGGGGATCACCCCTCCACTTT.